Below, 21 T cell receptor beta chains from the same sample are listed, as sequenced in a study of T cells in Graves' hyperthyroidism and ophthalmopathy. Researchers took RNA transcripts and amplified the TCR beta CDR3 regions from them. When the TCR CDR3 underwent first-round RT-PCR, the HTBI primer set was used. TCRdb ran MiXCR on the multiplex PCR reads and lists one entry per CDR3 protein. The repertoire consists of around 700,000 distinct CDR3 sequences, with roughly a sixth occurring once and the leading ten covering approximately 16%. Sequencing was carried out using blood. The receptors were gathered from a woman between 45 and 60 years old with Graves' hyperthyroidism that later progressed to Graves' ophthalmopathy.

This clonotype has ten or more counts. The CDR3: CSPTSPETTNTEAFF. The DNA for the CDR3 is TGCAGCCCTACCTCTCCCGAAACTACGAACACTGAAGCTTTCTTT. The chain couples TRBV29-1 to TRBJ1-1; D is uncertain. Trimming stripped 8 bases from V and 1 base from J, with 20 bases between. The germline gives CDR1 SQVTM, CDR2 ANQGSEA. The CDR3 is 15 amino acids.

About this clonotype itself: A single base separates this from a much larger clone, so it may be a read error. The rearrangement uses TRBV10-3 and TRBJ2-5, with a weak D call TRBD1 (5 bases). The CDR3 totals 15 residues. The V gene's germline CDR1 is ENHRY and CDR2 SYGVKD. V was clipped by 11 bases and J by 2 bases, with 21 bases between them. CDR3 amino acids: CAGRNQGSRQETQYF. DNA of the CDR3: TGTGCCGGCAGGAACCAGGGATCTCGGCAAGAGACCCAGTACTTC.

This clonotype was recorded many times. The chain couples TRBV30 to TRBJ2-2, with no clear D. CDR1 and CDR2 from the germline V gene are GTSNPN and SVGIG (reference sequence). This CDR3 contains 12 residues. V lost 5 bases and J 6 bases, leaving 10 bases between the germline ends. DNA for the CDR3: TGTGCCTGGTTCCTACCCGCCGGGGAGCTGTTTTTT. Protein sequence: CAWFLPAGELFF.

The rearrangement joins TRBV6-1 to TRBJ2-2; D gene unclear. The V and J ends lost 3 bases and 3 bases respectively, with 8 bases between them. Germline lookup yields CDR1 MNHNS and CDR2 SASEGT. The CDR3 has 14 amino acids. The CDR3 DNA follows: TGTGCCAGCAGTGATGGGCACTACACCGGGGAGCTGTTTTTT. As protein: CASSDGHYTGELFF.

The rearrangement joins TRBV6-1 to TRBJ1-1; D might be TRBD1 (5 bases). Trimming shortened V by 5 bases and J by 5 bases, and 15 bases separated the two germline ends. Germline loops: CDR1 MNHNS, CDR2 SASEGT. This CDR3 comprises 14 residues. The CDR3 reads CASSSGDLGTEAFF. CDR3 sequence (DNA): TGTGCCAGCAGTTCGGGGGACCTGGGGACTGAAGCTTTCTTT.

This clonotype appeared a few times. The CDR3 DNA reads TGTGCCAGCAGCTTAGGGGGACACCGCACAGATACGCAGTATTTT. It translates to CASSLGGHRTDTQYF. The chain is built from TRBV7-2 and TRBJ2-3; D may be TRBD1 (6 bases). The CDR3 consists of 15 residues. V was cut by 1 base and J by 1 base, with 9 bases left in between. Per the germline V gene, CDR1 is SGHTA and CDR2 is FQGNSA.

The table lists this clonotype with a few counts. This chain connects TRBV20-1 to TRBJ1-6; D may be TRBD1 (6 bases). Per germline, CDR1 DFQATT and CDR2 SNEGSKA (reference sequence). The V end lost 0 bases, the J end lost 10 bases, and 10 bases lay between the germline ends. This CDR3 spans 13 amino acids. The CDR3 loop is CSARDRGSSPLHF. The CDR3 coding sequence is TGCAGTGCTAGAGACAGGGGTTCCTCACCCCTCCACTTT.

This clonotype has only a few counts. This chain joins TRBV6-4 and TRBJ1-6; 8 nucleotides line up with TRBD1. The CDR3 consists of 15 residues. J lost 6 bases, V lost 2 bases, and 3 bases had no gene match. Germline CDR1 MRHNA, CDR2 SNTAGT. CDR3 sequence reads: CASSDLGQGNSPLHF. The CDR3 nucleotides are TGTGCCAGCAGTGACCTAGGACAGGGTAATTCACCCCTCCACTTT.

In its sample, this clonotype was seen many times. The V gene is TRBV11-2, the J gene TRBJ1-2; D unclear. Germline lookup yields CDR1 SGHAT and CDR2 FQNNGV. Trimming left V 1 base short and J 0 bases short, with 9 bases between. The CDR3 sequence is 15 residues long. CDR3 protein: CASSLVGGANYGYTF. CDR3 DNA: TGTGCCAGCAGCTTAGTTGGCGGGGCTAACTATGGCTACACCTTC.

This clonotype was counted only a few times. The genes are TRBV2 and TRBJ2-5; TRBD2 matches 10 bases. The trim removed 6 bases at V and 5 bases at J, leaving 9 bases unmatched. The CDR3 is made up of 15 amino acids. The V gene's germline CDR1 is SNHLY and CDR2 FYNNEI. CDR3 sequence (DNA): TGTGCCAGCAGCATGCTAGCGGGGGAGGTGGAGACCCAGTACTTC. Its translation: CASSMLAGEVETQYF. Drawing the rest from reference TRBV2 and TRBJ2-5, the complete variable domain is EPEVTQTPSHQVTQMGQEVILRCVPISNHLYFYWYRQILGQKVEFLVSFYNNEISEKSEIFDDQFSVERPDGSNFTLKIRSTKLEDSAMYFCASSMLAGEVETQYFGPGTRLLVL.

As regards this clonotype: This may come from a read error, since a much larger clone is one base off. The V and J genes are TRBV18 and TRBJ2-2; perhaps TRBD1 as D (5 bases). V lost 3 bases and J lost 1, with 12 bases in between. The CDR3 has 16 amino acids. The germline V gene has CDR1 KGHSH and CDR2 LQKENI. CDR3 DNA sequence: TGTGCCAGCTCACCCCGGGTGGGGCTGAACACCGGGGAGCTGTTTTTT. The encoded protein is CASSPRVGLNTGELFF.

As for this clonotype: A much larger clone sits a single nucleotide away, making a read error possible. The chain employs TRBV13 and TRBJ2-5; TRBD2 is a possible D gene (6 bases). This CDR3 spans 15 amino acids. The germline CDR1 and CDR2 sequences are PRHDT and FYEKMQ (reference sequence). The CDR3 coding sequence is TGTGCCAGCAGCTTAGACACAGACCTCCGGGGGACCCAGTGCTTC. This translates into CASSLDTDLRGTQCF.

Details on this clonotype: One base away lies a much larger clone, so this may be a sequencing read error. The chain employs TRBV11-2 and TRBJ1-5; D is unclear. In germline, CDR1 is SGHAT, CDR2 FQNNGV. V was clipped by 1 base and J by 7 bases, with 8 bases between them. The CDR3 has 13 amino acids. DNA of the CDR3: TGTGCCAGCAGCTTAGCCGAAGACCAGCCCCAGCATTTT. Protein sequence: CASSLAEDQPQHF. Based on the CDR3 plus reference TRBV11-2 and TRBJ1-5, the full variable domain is EAGVAQSPRYKIIEKRQSVAFWCNPISGHATLYWYQQILGQGPKLLIQFQNNGVVDDSQLPKDRFSAERLKGVDSTLKIQPAKLEDSAVYLCASSLAEDQPQHFGDGTRLSIL.

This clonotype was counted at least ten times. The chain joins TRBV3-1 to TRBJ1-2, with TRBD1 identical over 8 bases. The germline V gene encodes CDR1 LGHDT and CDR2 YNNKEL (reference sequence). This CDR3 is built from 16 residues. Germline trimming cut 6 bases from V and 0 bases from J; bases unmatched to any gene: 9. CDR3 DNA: TGTGCCAGCAGTCCCCGGGACAGGTCAGCTAACTATGGCTACACCTTC. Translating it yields CASSPRDRSANYGYTF.

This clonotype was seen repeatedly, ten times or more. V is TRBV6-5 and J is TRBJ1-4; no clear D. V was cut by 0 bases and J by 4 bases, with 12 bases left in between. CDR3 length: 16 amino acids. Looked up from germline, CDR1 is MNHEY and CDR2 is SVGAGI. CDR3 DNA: TGTGCCAGCAGTTACTCGGCTCCCGCGAGTAATGAAAAACTGTTTTTT. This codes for CASSYSAPASNEKLFF.

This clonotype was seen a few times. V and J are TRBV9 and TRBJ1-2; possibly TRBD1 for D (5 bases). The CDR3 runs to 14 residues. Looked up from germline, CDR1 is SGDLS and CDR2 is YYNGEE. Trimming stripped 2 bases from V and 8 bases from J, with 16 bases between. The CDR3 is CASSVTVTEGGYTF. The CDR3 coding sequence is TGTGCCAGCAGCGTGACGGTGACAGAGGGCGGCTACACCTTC.

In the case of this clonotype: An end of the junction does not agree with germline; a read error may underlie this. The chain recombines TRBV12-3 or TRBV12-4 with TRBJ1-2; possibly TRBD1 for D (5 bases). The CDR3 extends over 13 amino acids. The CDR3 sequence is CASNLGVNYGYTF. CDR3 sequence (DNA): TGTGCCAGCAATTTAGGGGTTAACTATGGCTACACCTTC.

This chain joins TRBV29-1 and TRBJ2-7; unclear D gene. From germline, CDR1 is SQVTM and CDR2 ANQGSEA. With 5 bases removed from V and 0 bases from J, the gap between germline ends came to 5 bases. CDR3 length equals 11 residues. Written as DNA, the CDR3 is TGCAGCGTTCTCGCCTCCTACGAGCAGTACTTC. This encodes CSVLASYEQYF.

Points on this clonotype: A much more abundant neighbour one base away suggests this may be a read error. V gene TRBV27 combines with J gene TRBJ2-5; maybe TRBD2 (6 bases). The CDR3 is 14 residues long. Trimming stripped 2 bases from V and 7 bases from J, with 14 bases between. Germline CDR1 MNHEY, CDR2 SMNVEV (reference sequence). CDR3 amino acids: CASSLLATSGTQYF. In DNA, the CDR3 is TGTGCCAGCAGTTTACTAGCGACAAGCGGGACCCAGTACTTC.

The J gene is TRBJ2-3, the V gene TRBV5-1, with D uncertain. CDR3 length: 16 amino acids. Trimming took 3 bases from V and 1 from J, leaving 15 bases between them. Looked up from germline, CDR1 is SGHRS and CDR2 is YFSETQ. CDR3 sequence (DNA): TGCGCCAGCAGCTCCTATCAGGTAGTAGGCACAGATACGCAGTATTTT. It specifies CASSSYQVVGTDTQYF.

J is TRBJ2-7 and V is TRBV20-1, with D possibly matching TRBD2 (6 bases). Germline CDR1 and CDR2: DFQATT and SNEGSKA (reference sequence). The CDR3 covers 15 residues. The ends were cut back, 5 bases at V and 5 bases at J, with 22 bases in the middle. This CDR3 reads CSAQAGTRVGDEQYF. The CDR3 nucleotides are TGCAGTGCTCAGGCCGGGACTCGTGTTGGGGACGAGCAGTACTTC.